These 10 T cell receptor beta chains originate from one sample sequenced in a study of human T cells and chemical hapten exposure. The time point here: patch test 1, 2 weeks after DPC sensitization. Treatment of the sample: therapeutic diphenylcyclopropenone sensitization with weekly scalp DPC. TCRdb recomputed calls from the RACE reads with MiXCR, one row per CDR3 protein. There are approximately 110,000 distinct CDR3 sequences in the sample; around 10% occur only once, and around 3.4% lies in the top ten. Sequencing used whole blood, obtained in connection with sensitization to the hapten diphenylcyclopropenone (DPC). The receptors were sampled from a woman aged 35 to 49 with alopecia areata. Some clones in this sample may be carry-over from other donors' samples.

This clonotype was seen at least ten times. This rearrangement joins TRBV7-2 to TRBJ2-1; 13 bases agree with TRBD2. Germline CDR1 is SGHTA and CDR2 is FQGNSA. The V gene end was trimmed by 6 bases and the J gene end by 9 bases; junction bases not matched to a gene: 17. The CDR3 covers 18 residues. CDR3 bases: TGTGCCAGCAGGGGGGACGTAGGGGCAAGACTAGCGGGAGGTGAGCAGTTCTTC. Translation gives CASRGDVGARLAGGEQFF. The complete variable domain, with remaining parts taken from reference TRBV7-2 and TRBJ2-1, reads GAGVSQSPSNKVTEKGKDVELRCDPISGHTALYWYRQSLGQGLEFLIYFQGNSAPDKSGLPSDRFSAERTGGSVSTLTIQRTQQEDSAVYLCASRGDVGARLAGGEQFFGPGTRLTVL.

This clonotype was counted many times. The genes are TRBV20-1 and TRBJ1-1, with no clear D. CDR3 size: 14 residues. Trimming left V 0 bases short and J 1 base short, with 9 bases between. Germline V gene lookup returns CDR1 DFQATT and CDR2 SNEGSKA (reference sequence). The CDR3 loop reads CSARDRLRNTEAFF. In nucleotides, the CDR3 is TGCAGTGCTAGAGATCGGCTCAGGAACACTGAAGCTTTCTTT.

This clonotype has a single count. V gene TRBV14 combines with J gene TRBJ2-2, with 12 positions matching TRBD2. Trimming at V came to 5 bases and at J to 6 bases, leaving 4 bases not matched to a gene. The CDR3 length is 15 residues. Germline V gene data show CDR1 as SGHDN and CDR2 as FVKESK. The DNA for the CDR3 is TGTGCCAGCAGCGCACTAGCGGGGGGCGCCGGGGAGCTGTTTTTT. It encodes CASSALAGGAGELFF.

The chain employs TRBV27 and TRBJ2-7; 7 bases are a match to TRBD1. Per the germline V gene, CDR1 is MNHEY and CDR2 is SMNVEV (reference sequence). The CDR3 runs 14 residues. The ends lost 1 base at V and 6 bases at J; junction bases unmatched: 6. The CDR3 DNA sequence: TGTGCCAGCAGTTTATTCAGGGGGAGTCTCGAGCAGTACTTC. Translating gives CASSLFRGSLEQYF.

In its sample, this clonotype was seen many times. This chain connects TRBV28 to TRBJ2-1; D gene unclear. CDR1 is MDHEN and CDR2 is SYDVKM in the germline V gene. The CDR3 totals 16 residues. V was pared by 6 bases and J by 6 bases, with 21 bases between. CDR3 sequence (DNA): TGTGCCAGCAGCGCCTTTCGGTCCACCATCCCCAATGAGCAGTTCTTC. Translating it yields CASSAFRSTIPNEQFF.

This clonotype has more than one count but fewer than ten. The chain is built from TRBV6-2 or TRBV6-3 and TRBJ2-7; TRBD1 matches 8 bases. Germline V gene lookup returns CDR1 MNHEY and CDR2 SVGEGT. CDR3 length: 14 residues. With V trimmed by 5 bases and J by 7 bases, 10 bases remained unmatched. The CDR3 region is CASSPGTGLQEQYF. CDR3 DNA: TGTGCCAGCAGTCCCGGGACAGGTCTCCAGGAGCAGTACTTC.

There are many counts of this clonotype. The gene calls are TRBV6-1 and TRBJ2-5, with a weak D call TRBD1 (6 bases). CDR1 is MNHNS, CDR2 SASEGT, per germline. V was cut by 5 bases and J by 5 bases, with 15 bases left in between. The CDR3 spans 14 residues. Here the CDR3 reads CASSNSRGRETQYF. The CDR3 DNA sequence: TGTGCCAGCAGTAATAGCAGGGGTAGGGAGACCCAGTACTTC.

This clonotype was recorded at least ten times. The rearrangement joins TRBV7-2 to TRBJ2-7; TRBD1 matches at 9 bases. CDR1 and CDR2 (germline): SGHTA, FQGNSA. The V gene end was trimmed by 4 bases and the J gene end by 3 bases; junction bases not matched to a gene: 4. The CDR3 is 14 residues long. The CDR3 DNA reads as TGTGCCAGCAGCTCCGGACAGGGGATCTACGAGCAGTACTTC. Protein product: CASSSGQGIYEQYF.

This clonotype has a handful of counts. The chain uses TRBV7-6 and TRBJ1-3, with 7 positions matching TRBD1. This CDR3 comprises 18 residues. The V gene's germline CDR1 is SGHVS and CDR2 FNYEAQ. Germline trimming cut 4 bases from V and 3 bases from J; bases unmatched to any gene: 15. CDR3 sequence (DNA): TGTGCCAGCAGCTCAATAGGCCGGGACAGAGTTATTGGAAACACCATATATTTT. Translated: CASSSIGRDRVIGNTIYF.

This clonotype was counted at least ten times. V gene TRBV7-9 combines with J gene TRBJ2-2, with D unclear. In germline, CDR1 is SEHNR, CDR2 FQNEAQ (reference sequence). The CDR3 covers 13 residues. Trimming removed 5 bases at V and 5 bases at J, with 9 bases between. CDR3 residues: CASSPEPTGELFF. The CDR3 DNA reads TGTGCCAGCAGCCCAGAACCAACCGGGGAGCTGTTTTTT.